One and the same sample provided the 2 T cell receptor beta chains below, sequenced in a study of blood T cells in healthy people across ages. Using a J-beta primer mix together with a sample-barcoded 5' primer, a second PCR was run for about 6 to 11 cycles. MiXCR was run by TCRdb on the 5' RACE reads, yielding one entry per CDR3 protein. The sample includes about 1.1 million distinct CDR3 sequences, 35% to 40% of them seen just once. Sequenced sample: blood. The receptors were sampled from a man between 18 and 29 years old in good health.

The chain couples TRBV9 to TRBJ1-1; the D is unclear. This CDR3 region has 15 residues. Germline V gene sequence: CDR1 SGDLS, CDR2 YYNGEE. The V end was cut by 7 bases, the J end by 0 bases, with 16 bases between. The CDR3 sequence is CASGPTVGVNTEAFF. The CDR3 DNA follows: TGTGCCAGCGGCCCTACAGTCGGCGTGAACACTGAAGCTTTCTTT.

This chain joins TRBV11-1 and TRBJ2-1; D is unresolved. Germline V gene lookup returns CDR1 SGHAT and CDR2 FQDESV (reference sequence). The CDR3 runs 11 residues. The V and J ends lost 5 bases and 9 bases respectively, with 8 bases between them. The CDR3 bases are TGTGCCAGCAGCAACACGGGTGAGCAGTTCTTC. Its translation: CASSNTGEQFF. The whole variable domain, remainder taken from reference TRBV11-1 and TRBJ2-1, is EAEVAQSPRYKITEKSQAVAFWCDPISGHATLYWYRQILGQGPELLVQFQDESVVDDSQLPKDRFSAERLKGVDSTLKIQPAELGDSAMYLCASSNTGEQFFGPGTRLTVL.